These 28 T cell receptor beta chains were sequenced from one sample in a study of blood T cell repertoires in COVID-19. The table came from immunoSEQ multiplex PCR; TCRdb's copy has only in-frame clones and leaves some out. The sample lists hundreds of thousands of clones; around nine tenths were seen once. The source material was PBMCs or T cells enriched from blood (not recorded which). These receptors were taken from a man in his forties who had recovered from COVID-19.

The chain is built from TRBV20-1 and TRBJ2-1; tentatively, D is TRBD1 (5 bases). The V gene's germline CDR1 is DFQATT and CDR2 SNEGSKA (reference sequence). This CDR3 spans 11 amino acids. The germline V and J ends were trimmed by 7 bases and 8 bases, with 12 bases remaining between them. The CDR3 region is CSEKGPHEQFF. For the CDR3, the DNA is TGCAGTGAAAAGGGGCCCCATGAGCAGTTCTTC.

The chain carries TRBV28 and TRBJ1-5; D not resolved. Germline V gene lookup returns CDR1 MDHEN and CDR2 SYDVKM. The CDR3 spans 14 residues. With 1 base removed from V and 1 base from J, the gap between germline ends came to 5 bases. The CDR3 nucleotides read TGTGCCAGCAGTTTATCGGGGAGCAATCAGCCCCAGCATTTT. This encodes CASSLSGSNQPQHF.

This clone was seen a few times. The rearrangement joins TRBV7-6 to TRBJ2-1, with TRBD2 identical over 8 bases. This CDR3 has 16 amino acids. Germline V gene lookup returns CDR1 SGHVS and CDR2 FNYEAQ. Trimming at V came to 0 bases and at J to 4 bases, leaving 5 bases not matched to a gene. CDR3 DNA: TGTGCCAGCAGCTTAGCCGGGGGGGAGCTATACAATGAGCAGTTCTTC. Its translation: CASSLAGGELYNEQFF.

This clone was counted between two and nine times. The rearrangement joins TRBV27 to TRBJ1-1; 7 bases match TRBD1. Unmatched junction bases numbered 11, after V lost 5 bases and J lost 11 bases. This CDR3 is built from 13 residues. CDR1 is MNHEY and CDR2 is SMNVEV in the germline V gene (reference sequence). The CDR3 protein is CASSTKTGFRAFF. CDR3 in DNA: TGTGCCAGCAGTACAAAGACAGGGTTCAGGGCTTTCTTT.

V is TRBV3-1 (or the pseudogene TRBV3-2) and J is TRBJ2-6; the D gene is possibly TRBD1 (5 bases). This CDR3 is 17 amino acids long. CDR1 is LGHDT, CDR2 YNNKEL, per germline (reference sequence). Trimming removed 5 bases at V and 3 bases at J, with 17 bases between. CDR3 in DNA: TGTGCCAGCAGCAAGGCAGGGATTTTTGGTGGGGCCAACGTCCTGACTTTC. This translates into CASSKAGIFGGANVLTF.

V is TRBV11-2 and J is TRBJ2-1, with TRBD2 matching 16 bases. The junction had 4 bases not matched to a gene; V was cut back by 5 bases and J by 0 bases. CDR1 and CDR2 from the germline V gene are SGHAT and FQNNGV. CDR3 size: 18 residues. CDR3 sequence reads: CASSVGTSGRASYNEQFF. The DNA of the CDR3 is TGTGCCAGCAGCGTTGGGACTAGCGGGAGGGCCTCCTACAATGAGCAGTTCTTC.

This chain uses TRBV3-1 (or the pseudogene TRBV3-2) with TRBJ2-5; 7 bases match TRBD2. Trimming cost V 6 bases and J 7 bases; bases outside gene matches: 8. Germline CDR1 reads LGHDT; CDR2 reads YNNKEL (reference sequence). The CDR3 contains 13 residues. The CDR3 protein is CASRWTSSGTQYF. The CDR3 nucleotides read TGTGCCAGCAGGTGGACTAGTAGTGGGACCCAGTACTTC.

The genes are TRBV6-6 and TRBJ1-1; D ambiguous. The germline V and J ends were trimmed by 0 bases and 3 bases, with 14 bases remaining between them. The CDR3 sequence is 16 residues long. Germline V gene lookup returns CDR1 MNHNY and CDR2 SVGAGI (reference sequence). In DNA form, the CDR3 reads TGTGCCAGCAGTTACTCGATTAGGAGGACGGACACTGAAGCTTTCTTT. It specifies CASSYSIRRTDTEAFF.

This rearrangement joins TRBV11-2 to TRBJ1-4, with 7 bases identical to TRBD1. The CDR3 runs to 15 residues. CDR1 is SGHAT, CDR2 FQNNGV, per germline. V shed 3 bases and J 8 bases; nucleotides not matched to a gene: 9. CDR3 in amino acids: CASSFAGQSFEKLFF. In DNA form, the CDR3 reads TGTGCCAGCAGCTTTGCGGGACAGTCTTTCGAAAAACTGTTTTTT.

This chain uses TRBV18 with TRBJ2-1, with 8 bases identical to TRBD2. V shed 0 bases, J shed 7 bases, and the junction held 14 bases outside the gene matches. This CDR3 comprises 18 residues. Germline V gene data show CDR1 as KGHSH and CDR2 as LQKENI. CDR3 in amino acids: CASSPPILAGGSGNEQFF. Written as DNA, the CDR3 is TGTGCCAGCTCACCACCCATACTGGCGGGGGGCTCGGGGAATGAGCAGTTCTTC.

The chain employs TRBV5-1 and TRBJ2-1; D not certain. Germline V lookup: CDR1 SGHRS, CDR2 YFSETQ. CDR3 length: 15 amino acids. Trimming stripped 5 bases from V and 1 base from J, with 13 bases between. This chain's CDR3 is CASRLESSSYNEQFF. Here the CDR3 DNA reads TGCGCCAGCAGGCTGGAGTCTAGTTCCTACAATGAGCAGTTCTTC. Using reference TRBV5-1 and TRBJ2-1 for the parts outside the CDR3, the full variable domain is KAGVTQTPRYLIKTRGQQVTLSCSPISGHRSVSWYQQTPGQGLQFLFEYFSETQRNKGNFPGRFSGRQFSNSRSEMNVSTLELGDSALYLCASRLESSSYNEQFFGPGTRLTVL.

V and J are TRBV19 and TRBJ1-6; D possibly corresponds to TRBD1 (5 bases). Per the germline V gene, CDR1 is LNHDA and CDR2 is SQIVND (reference sequence). CDR3 length: 15 amino acids. Trimming left V 5 bases short and J 7 bases short, with 15 bases between. CDR3 nucleotides: TGTGCCAGTAGTCAGTCAAGGGGTAGGAATTCACCCCTCCACTTT. This gives the protein CASSQSRGRNSPLHF.

This chain uses TRBV27 with TRBJ1-6, with 7 nucleotides matching TRBD1. Germline values: CDR1 MNHEY, CDR2 SMNVEV (reference sequence). This CDR3 contains 16 residues. With 5 bases clipped from V and 5 bases from J, the junction kept 9 bases outside the gene matches. For the CDR3, the DNA is TGTGCCAGCAGTACCTCCTCAAGGGGGCATAATTCACCCCTCCACTTT. It yields the protein CASSTSSRGHNSPLHF.

J is TRBJ2-3 and V is TRBV5-1; possible D gene TRBD1, 5 bases. This CDR3 region has 15 residues. Germline V gene sequence: CDR1 SGHRS, CDR2 YFSETQ. Trimming removed 0 bases at V and 0 bases at J, with 8 bases between. The CDR3 is CASSLGQTSTDTQYF. The CDR3 DNA sequence: TGCGCCAGCAGCTTGGGACAGACTAGCACAGATACGCAGTATTTT.

This sequence joins TRBV23-1 and TRBJ1-1; D not resolved. TRBV23-1 is identified as an open reading frame with a role that is uncertain. Trimming pared 0 bases from V and 9 bases from J, leaving 14 bases between. The CDR3 covers 14 residues. CDR3 in amino acids: CASSQSDTLIKAFF. The CDR3 DNA follows: TGCGCCAGCAGTCAATCAGACACCTTAATTAAAGCTTTCTTT.

The gene calls are TRBV15 and TRBJ1-5, with TRBD1 as a possible D gene (5 bases). Germline lookup yields CDR1 LNHNV and CDR2 YYDKDF (reference sequence). V was trimmed by 1 base and J by 0 bases, leaving 10 bases between them. The CDR3 is made up of 16 amino acids. CDR3 nucleotide sequence: TGTGCCACCAGCAGAGGGGGGGGATCTAGCAATCAGCCCCAGCATTTT. Residues: CATSRGGGSSNQPQHF.

This chain connects TRBV25-1 to TRBJ2-7, with 7 bases that match TRBD2. V dropped 2 bases and J dropped 2; count of bases not matched to a gene: 0. Germline CDR1 is MGHDK and CDR2 is SYGVNS. The length of the CDR3 is 13 residues. CDR3 amino acids: CASSEGRAYEQYF. The DNA for the CDR3 is TGTGCCAGCAGTGAAGGGAGGGCCTACGAGCAGTACTTC.

A single count supports this clone. The V call is TRBV20-1, the J call TRBJ1-2; D not resolved. CDR1 is DFQATT, CDR2 SNEGSKA, per germline (reference sequence). This CDR3 region has 11 residues. The V and J ends lost 6 bases and 2 bases respectively, with 7 bases between them. CDR3 in amino acids: CSAYINYGYTF. The CDR3 nucleotides are TGCAGTGCGTACATAAACTATGGCTACACCTTC.

The chain uses TRBV7-7 and TRBJ2-3; tentative D call: TRBD2 (7 bases). V dropped 5 bases and J dropped 0 bases, with 12 bases sitting between them. Per germline, CDR1 SSHAT and CDR2 FNYEAQ (reference sequence). CDR3 size: 15 residues. The CDR3 nucleotides are TGTGCCAGCAGCCGAGCGGGACAAAGCACAGATACGCAGTATTTT. It specifies CASSRAGQSTDTQYF.

The chain couples TRBV11-2 to TRBJ1-5; D unclear. Germline V CDR1 and CDR2: SGHAT, FQNNGV. The CDR3 consists of 14 residues. V lost 0 bases and J lost 7, with 10 bases in between. CDR3 amino acids: CASSLDTGGQPQHF. In DNA, the CDR3 is TGTGCCAGCAGCTTAGATACGGGAGGCCAGCCCCAGCATTTT.

This clone was recorded once. The V call is TRBV4-2, the J call TRBJ2-3; D may be TRBD2 (7 bases). Trimming took off 4 bases at V and 0 bases at J, with 11 bases between the two ends. Germline loops: CDR1 LGHNA, CDR2 YNFKEQ. The CDR3 has 15 amino acids. CDR3 in amino acids: CASSREGGSTDTQYF. CDR3 coding DNA: TGTGCCAGCAGCCGGGAGGGGGGTAGCACAGATACGCAGTATTTT.

This chain uses TRBV6-2 or TRBV6-3 with TRBJ1-1, with no clear D. This CDR3 is 12 amino acids long. The V gene's germline CDR1 is MNHEY and CDR2 SVGEGT. Trimming took off 2 bases at V and 5 bases at J, with 6 bases between the two ends. For the CDR3, the DNA is TGTGCCAGCAGTTACAGGGAGACTGAAGCTTTCTTT. It codes for CASSYRETEAFF.

This chain uses TRBV28 with TRBJ1-3; no definite D call. Trimming cost V 9 bases and J 0 bases, with 12 bases left between them. Germline V gene data show CDR1 as MDHEN and CDR2 as SYDVKM. This CDR3 is 14 amino acids long. CDR3 sequence: CASTIPSSGNTIYF. CDR3 nucleotide sequence: TGTGCCAGTACTATACCGAGCTCTGGAAACACCATATATTTT.

The chain is built from TRBV20-1 and TRBJ2-6; D is undetermined. V lost 3 bases and J lost 0, with 12 bases in between. Germline CDR1 is DFQATT and CDR2 is SNEGSKA (reference sequence). This CDR3 comprises 16 residues. Here the CDR3 DNA reads TGCAGTGCTAGTAGAGGTGCAAGCTCTGGGGCCAACGTCCTGACTTTC. It specifies CSASRGASSGANVLTF.

The chain recombines TRBV19 with TRBJ1-5, with D possibly matching TRBD1 (5 bases). Germline CDR1 is LNHDA and CDR2 is SQIVND (reference sequence). V was cut by 3 bases and J by 5 bases, with 11 bases left in between. The length of the CDR3 is 14 residues. This CDR3 reads CASSIPGLHQPQHF. The DNA of the CDR3 is TGTGCCAGTAGTATCCCAGGGTTGCATCAGCCCCAGCATTTT.

The rearrangement joins TRBV7-2 to TRBJ2-5; perhaps TRBD2 as D (6 bases). Germline lookup yields CDR1 SGHTA and CDR2 FQGNSA. There are 12 residues in the CDR3. Trimming stripped 2 bases from V and 5 bases from J, with 6 bases between. For the CDR3, the DNA is TGTGCCAGCAGCTTAAGCGGGGAGACCCAGTACTTC. It translates to CASSLSGETQYF.

The chain carries TRBV5-1 and TRBJ2-7, with 14 bases fitting TRBD2. Looked up from germline, CDR1 is SGHRS and CDR2 is YFSETQ. Losses at the gene ends were 4 bases for V and 5 bases for J; bases not matched to a gene: 8. The CDR3 consists of 16 residues. In DNA, the CDR3 is TGCGCCAGCAGCCAGGGGACTAGCGGGAGAGGGGACGAGCAGTACTTC. Amino acid sequence: CASSQGTSGRGDEQYF.

There are a few counts of this clone. The chain recombines TRBV19 with TRBJ1-2, with a tentative D call TRBD1 (5 bases). The length of the CDR3 is 13 residues. In germline, CDR1 is LNHDA, CDR2 SQIVND (reference sequence). The V end was cut by 7 bases, the J end by 1 base, with 10 bases between. The DNA of the CDR3 is TGTGCCAGTAAAGAGACAGTTAACTATGGCTACACCTTC. Translation: CASKETVNYGYTF.